The 5 T cell receptor beta chains reported below all come from one sample, sequenced in a study of T cells after yellow fever vaccination. TCRdb passed the 5' RACE reads through MiXCR, listing each CDR3 protein once. The repertoire consists of around 350,000 distinct CDR3 sequences, with roughly 10% occurring once and the leading ten covering roughly 18%. This sample comprised PBMCs, obtained on the day of the first yellow fever vaccination. The source of these receptors is a man between 18 and 35 years old who received the YFV17D yellow fever vaccine.

This clonotype came up a few times. The rearrangement links TRBV11-2 to TRBJ2-7; either TRBD1 or TRBD2 may supply D (7 bases each). Germline V gene sequence: CDR1 SGHAT, CDR2 FQNNGV. V was cut by 6 bases and J by 3 bases, with 18 bases left in between. The CDR3 has 15 residues. The CDR3 DNA reads TGTGCCAGCAGTCGGGGGGAGGGGGCATTCTACGAGCAGTACTTC. It translates to CASSRGEGAFYEQYF.

The CDR3 is CSASGGASGDTQYF. CDR3 DNA: TGCAGTGCAAGCGGGGGGGCGAGTGGAGATACGCAGTATTTT. The chain has TRBV20-1 and TRBJ2-3; 10 bases fit TRBD2. After removal of 6 bases from V and 5 bases from J, the junction contained 8 bases not matched to a gene. This CDR3 is built from 14 residues. Germline V lookup: CDR1 DFQATT, CDR2 SNEGSKA (reference sequence).

The V call is TRBV12-3 or TRBV12-4, the J call TRBJ2-5; no definite D call. V lost 4 bases and J 5 bases, leaving 8 bases between the germline ends. The CDR3 contains 12 residues. Written as DNA, the CDR3 is TGTGCCAGCAGTTGGGCGTTCGAGACCCAGTACTTC. This encodes CASSWAFETQYF.

In this sample, this clonotype turned up a few times. The V and J genes are TRBV9 and TRBJ2-2; 12 nucleotides line up with TRBD2. CDR1 SGDLS and CDR2 YYNGEE come from the germline V gene. The CDR3 has 18 amino acids. Trimming took 7 bases from V and 2 from J; bases not matched to a gene: 12. This CDR3 is CASSRLAGAIPNTGELFF. The CDR3, as DNA: TGTGCCAGCTCTCGACTAGCGGGGGCCATTCCAAACACCGGGGAGCTGTTTTTT.

CDR3 coding DNA: TGTGCCAGCAGCCAAGGGGGATGGGGGACAGGCTTCTACGAGCAGTACGTC. It is translated as CASSQGGWGTGFYEQYV. J is TRBJ2-7 and V is TRBV3-1; 8 bases match TRBD1. The CDR3 is 17 residues long. In germline, CDR1 is LGHDT, CDR2 YNNKEL (reference sequence). The V gene end was trimmed by 1 base and the J gene end by 3 bases; junction bases not matched to a gene: 11.